This TCR beta chain was found in a study of T cell responses to AZD1222 COVID-19 vaccine. Using immunoSEQ multiplex PCR, the repertoire was profiled, and TCRdb retains in-frame clones only, with some absent. The top ten clones hold around 21% of a sample with roughly 67,000 clones, roughly 88% of them seen once. Germline CDR1 ENHRY, CDR2 SYGVKD. V shed 3 bases and J 2 bases; nucleotides not matched to a gene: 3. CDR3 size: 15 residues. Sequences were derived from peripheral blood, sampled on day 0 of AZD1222 vaccination. J is TRBJ2-7 and V is TRBV10-3; 11 bases line up with TRBD2. This clonotype was obtained from an adult in good health. The CDR3 spells CAISDGLAGAYEQYF. The DNA for the CDR3 is TGTGCCATCAGTGATGGACTAGCGGGCGCCTACGAGCAGTACTTC.